This T cell receptor (delta chain) was documented in a study of Vδ1+ human thymocytes. Study results and caveats: In the thymus, TRG and TRD repertoires looked highly polyclonal with Gaussian CDR3 lengths. Thymic delta-chain repertoires held approximately 19% Vdelta2 sequences and few Vdelta3, despite high sort purity.

Only a few counts were recorded for this clone. Its antigen remains unknown. Germline values: CDR1 TSWWSYY, CDR2 QGS. The CDR3 runs 22 residues. V was clipped by 2 bases and J by 3 bases; unmatched bases: 25. RNA was extracted from the cells and then reverse transcribed. CDR3 amplicons came from multiplex PCR with pooled V-gene forward and constant-region reverse primers. With CATT, TCRdb re-called clones from the multiplex PCR reads. The data show about 58,000 delta-chain clones, approximately 16% seen once. Thymocytes were sorted as CD3+ TCRVdelta1+ TCRVdelta2- after alphabeta T cell depletion. Input material: Vdelta1+ gamma-delta thymocytes from the thymus. Subset here: FACS-sorted CD3+ TCRalphabeta- TCRVdelta1+ TCRVdelta2- thymocytes. V usage is TRDV1 and J usage is TRDJ1, with 9 bases aligning to TRDD3. This TCR came from a girl less than two years old who had congenital heart surgery. The CDR3 protein is CALGEGRAPLPSWGILSDKLIF. The CDR3 coding sequence is TGTGCTCTTGGGGAAGGAAGAGCCCCTCTTCCTTCCTGGGGGATCCTGTCCGATAAACTCATCTTT.